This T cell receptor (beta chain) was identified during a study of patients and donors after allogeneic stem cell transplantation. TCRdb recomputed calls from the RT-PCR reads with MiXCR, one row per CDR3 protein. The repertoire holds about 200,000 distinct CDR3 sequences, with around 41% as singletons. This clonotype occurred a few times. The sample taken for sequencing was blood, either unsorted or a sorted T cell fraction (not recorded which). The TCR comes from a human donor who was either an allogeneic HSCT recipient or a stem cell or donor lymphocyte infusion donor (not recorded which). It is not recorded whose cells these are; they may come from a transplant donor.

The DNA for the CDR3 is TGTGCCACCAGTGATTCTACAGTGTTCTATGGCTACACCTTC. Its protein product is CATSDSTVFYGYTF. The genes are TRBV24-1 and TRBJ1-2; D unresolved. The germline CDR1 and CDR2 sequences are KGHDR and SFDVKD. V dropped 2 bases and J dropped 4 bases, with 10 bases sitting between them. The CDR3 contains 14 residues.